A single sample gave rise to the 11 T cell receptor beta chains below, sequenced in a study of blood T cell repertoires in COVID-19. The assay was immunoSEQ multiplex PCR, and TCRdb's table has in-frame clones only and misses some. The sample has some 80,000 clones, more than 70% seen once; the top ten hold about 21%. The specimen was peripheral blood. Receptor source: a human donor in a cohort sampled during active COVID-19.

This chain links TRBV6-1 with TRBJ1-2, with 8 bases lining up with TRBD1. The V segment lost 3 bases and the J segment 6 bases; nucleotides outside the gene matches: 6. The CDR3 consists of 14 residues. CDR1 is MNHNS and CDR2 is SASEGT in the germline V gene. In nucleotides, the CDR3 is TGTGCCAGCAGTGATCGACAGGGGTTGGATGGCTACACCTTC. Its protein product is CASSDRQGLDGYTF.

In this sample, this clone turned up once. The genes are TRBV6-5 and TRBJ2-5; 7 bases align to TRBD2. The CDR3 totals 16 residues. Germline V gene lookup returns CDR1 MNHEY and CDR2 SVGAGI. V lost 0 bases and J lost 1; bases outside the gene matches: 5. The CDR3 loop is CASSYSPAGFQETQYF. Written as DNA, the CDR3 is TGTGCCAGCAGTTACTCACCAGCGGGGTTCCAAGAGACCCAGTACTTC.

The V gene is TRBV7-2, the J gene TRBJ1-2; D remains unclear. V was shortened by 5 bases and J by 1 base, with 11 bases between the two germline ends. CDR3 length: 14 amino acids. Looked up from germline, CDR1 is SGHTA and CDR2 is FQGNSA. The CDR3 region is CASSLSRGNYGYTF. As DNA, the CDR3 is TGTGCCAGCAGCCTAAGCCGGGGTAACTATGGCTACACCTTC.

The rearrangement links TRBV18 to TRBJ2-1; 11 positions match TRBD1. Per the germline V gene, CDR1 is KGHSH and CDR2 is LQKENI. J lost 4 bases, V lost 5 bases, and 10 bases had no gene match. The CDR3 extends over 17 amino acids. DNA of the CDR3: TGTGCCAGCTCATCAGGGGCCGGACAGGGGGCTTACAATGAGCAGTTCTTC. Protein sequence: CASSSGAGQGAYNEQFF.

The chain has TRBV7-9 and TRBJ1-1; D is uncertain. Trimming stripped 5 bases from V and 4 bases from J, with 17 bases between. The CDR3 spans 15 residues. CDR1 and CDR2 (germline): SEHNR, FQNEAQ (reference sequence). The chain's CDR3 is CASSPRLDSGTEAFF. CDR3 nucleotide sequence: TGTGCCAGCAGCCCCCGCCTGGACTCCGGCACTGAAGCTTTCTTT. Drawing the rest from reference TRBV7-9 and TRBJ1-1, the complete variable domain is DTGVSQNPRHKITKRGQNVTFRCDPISEHNRLYWYRQTLGQGPEFLTYFQNEAQLEKSRLLSDRFSAERPKGSFSTLEIQRTEQGDSAMYLCASSPRLDSGTEAFFGQGTRLTVV.

The chain links TRBV9 to TRBJ2-3; 15 bases are shared with TRBD2. With 4 bases clipped from V and 0 bases from J, the junction kept 9 bases outside the gene matches. There are 19 residues in the CDR3. Germline V lookup: CDR1 SGDLS, CDR2 YYNGEE. The CDR3 DNA is TGTGCCAGCAGCACGGGACTAGCGGGGGGCCGATCTAGCACAGATACGCAGTATTTT. It codes for CASSTGLAGGRSSTDTQYF.

Note on this clone: Other DNA sequences of this sample code for an identical CDR3. V and J are TRBV5-1 and TRBJ1-4; no firm D call. Trimming removed 0 bases from V and 5 bases from J, with 8 bases in between. This CDR3 is 14 amino acids long. Germline CDR1 and CDR2: SGHRS and YFSETQ. The CDR3 loop reads CASSLGRGNEKLFF. CDR3 coding DNA: TGCGCCAGCAGCTTGGGAAGAGGGAATGAAAAACTGTTTTTT.

This clone was detected once. The chain recombines TRBV5-5 with TRBJ1-2; no clear D gene. Germline V gives CDR1 SGHKS, CDR2 YYEKEE (reference sequence). The V end was cut by 4 bases, the J end by 2 bases, with 15 bases between. This CDR3 has 15 residues. Written as DNA, the CDR3 is TGTGCCAGCAGCCCATCAGGTTCGGAAAACTATGGCTACACCTTC. The encoded protein is CASSPSGSENYGYTF.

This clone was seen just once. The chain couples TRBV18 to TRBJ2-5; 9 bases line up with TRBD1. The CDR3 length is 13 residues. V shed 4 bases and J 5 bases; nucleotides not matched to a gene: 2. Germline V gene data show CDR1 as KGHSH and CDR2 as LQKENI. This chain's CDR3 is CASSRDRAETQYF. Written as DNA, the CDR3 is TGTGCCAGCTCACGGGACAGGGCGGAGACCCAGTACTTC.

The chain combines TRBV10-3 with TRBJ2-2, with a tentative D call TRBD2 (5 bases). Germline assignment: CDR1 ENHRY and CDR2 SYGVKD. The CDR3 is 12 amino acids. V was cut by 8 bases and J by 5 bases, with 9 bases left in between. The chain's CDR3 is CAIGSGTGELFF. The CDR3 DNA follows: TGTGCCATCGGGAGCGGAACCGGGGAGCTGTTTTTT.

This sequence joins TRBV27 and TRBJ2-2; D possibly corresponds to TRBD2 (6 bases). V lost 8 bases, J lost 2 bases, and 18 bases lay in between. The CDR3 contains 16 residues. The germline V gene has CDR1 MNHEY and CDR2 SMNVEV (reference sequence). The CDR3 protein is CASRPSTRTNTGELFF. CDR3 DNA: TGTGCCAGCCGACCCTCGACTAGGACAAACACCGGGGAGCTGTTTTTT.